This T cell receptor beta chain was identified during a study of shared clonotypes between healthy human individuals. Whole-study results and caveats: The sharing of about 5% of naive CD4 clonotypes was seen across a handful of donors.

Regarding this clone: Its antigen is not known. Compared with germline, one end of the junction differs, possibly owing to a read error.

The CDR3 totals 13 residues. Germline V lookup: CDR1 SGHNT, CDR2 YYREEE (reference sequence). Generated by immunoSEQ multiplex PCR, the TCRdb table keeps only in-frame clones and is missing some. The sample lists 1,500,000 or so clones, approximately 98.5% occurring once. The clonotype comes from a man aged 30-40 years in good health. What was sequenced was naive CD4+ T cells sorted from blood. Subset specified: CD45RA+ positively selected. This chain joins TRBV5-4 and TRBJ1-1; TRBD1 might be the D (5 bases). The CDR3 DNA reads TGTGCCAGCAGCTTGCGGGGCCCAGAGGGTCTAACATTT. It encodes CASSLRGPEGLTF.